Listed below are T cell receptor beta chains from one sample, sequenced in a study of cytomegalovirus exposure and HLA in healthy donors. Generated by immunoSEQ multiplex PCR, the TCRdb table keeps only in-frame clones and is missing some. The sample consists of approximately 190,000 clones, over 75% of them appearing once. The material sequenced was PBMCs. All receptors come from a middle-aged man in good health and CMV-seronegative. Each CDR3 is given with its conserved first and last residue. The order of the fields is D gene, V gene, clone size, J gene, CDR3 protein, CDR3 DNA. The D gene is left open where the match is weak. The size entry is marked missing in some rows and otherwise reads once, few, many or a size class.

TRBD2	TRBV7-9	.	TRBJ2-2	CASSRFSGANTGELFF	TGTGCCAGCAGCCGGTTTAGCGGGGCGAACACCGGGGAGCTGTTTTTT
TRBD1	TRBV18	.	TRBJ2-7	CASSPRDRYEQYF	TGTGCCAGCTCACCACGGGACAGATACGAGCAGTACTTC
.	TRBV5-5	few	TRBJ1-4	CASSLADRRNEKLFF	TGTGCCAGCAGCTTGGCCGACAGACGGAATGAAAAACTGTTTTTT
.	TRBV7-9	.	TRBJ2-3	CSSSPTGLRDTQYF	TGTTCCAGCAGCCCCACAGGGCTCAGGGATACGCAGTATTTT
.	TRBV2	.	TRBJ1-6	CAFSAVTHNSPLHF	TGTGCCTTTTCCGCGGTCACACATAATTCACCCCTCCACTTT
TRBD1	TRBV5-1	.	TRBJ1-2	CASSLAQGGSYGYTF	TGCGCCAGCAGCTTGGCACAGGGGGGGAGCTATGGCTACACCTTC
.	TRBV4-1	.	TRBJ2-7	CASSQTELFYEQYF	TGCGCCAGCAGCCAGACAGAGCTTTTCTACGAGCAGTACTTC
.	TRBV5-6	few	TRBJ2-3	CASSLAGADTQYF	TGTGCCAGCAGCTTGGCAGGGGCAGATACGCAGTATTTT
TRBD1	TRBV19	few	TRBJ1-2	CASRGTGAGGYTF	TGTGCCAGCCGGGGAACAGGGGCCGGCGGCTACACCTTC
.	TRBV10-3	.	TRBJ1-2	CAITSGPDPEGGYTF	TGTGCCATCACTTCGGGGCCGGATCCGGAGGGTGGCTACACCTTC
.	TRBV7-8	.	TRBJ2-2	CASSLFSTGELFF	TGTGCCAGCAGCTTATTTAGTACCGGGGAGCTGTTTTTT
TRBD2	TRBV7-8	.	TRBJ2-1	CASSRLAGAYNEQFF	TGTGCCAGCAGCCGTCTAGCGGGGGCCTACAATGAGCAGTTCTTC
.	TRBV5-6	.	TRBJ1-1	CASSLAGFPEAFF	TGTGCCAGCAGCTTGGCAGGGTTCCCTGAAGCTTTCTTT
TRBD2	TRBV4-2	.	TRBJ2-2	CASSQSRTSGGISGELFF	TGTGCCAGCAGCCAAAGTCGGACTAGCGGGGGTATTTCCGGGGAGCTGTTTTTT
.	TRBV5-8	.	TRBJ1-2	CASTLRGFNYGYTF	TGTGCCAGCACCCTAAGGGGGTTCAACTATGGCTACACCTTC
.	TRBV11-2	.	TRBJ1-6	CASSLVRSNSPLHF	TGTGCCAGCAGCTTAGTACGTAGTAATTCACCCCTCCACTTT
.	TRBV7-9	.	TRBJ2-1	CSSSLDGGEQFF	TGTTCCAGCAGCTTAGACGGTGGTGAGCAGTTCTTC
.	TRBV4-1	.	TRBJ2-3	CASSQGARDTQYF	TGCGCCAGCAGCCAGGGGGCTAGAGATACGCAGTATTTT
.	TRBV19	.	TRBJ1-1	CASSIGTDKAFF	TGTGCCAGTAGTATAGGGACAGACAAAGCTTTCTTT